Sequencing of this T cell receptor (beta chain) was carried out in a study of blood T cell repertoires in COVID-19. The overall study: Donors in the United States, Italy and Spain gave samples during acute or convalescent COVID-19. PBMCs, B-cell-depleted T cells, or T cells provided the cDNA or gDNA that made up the material.

In the original analysis: It was from reference gene primer amplification that nucleated cell counts were estimated. Using immunoSEQ multiplex PCR, the repertoire was profiled, and TCRdb retains in-frame clones only, with some absent. That table is the source of V, J and clone size, and D and trimming were worked out from the DNA. This table has 200,000 to 250,000 clones, almost 90% appearing once. Trimming left V 6 bases short and J 9 bases short, with 18 bases between. The CDR3 spans 14 residues. Germline assignment: CDR1 MNHEY and CDR2 SMNVEV (reference sequence). The TCR comes from a man between 18 and 35 years old with active or convalescent COVID-19. Sequenced: peripheral blood. This chain uses TRBV27 with TRBJ2-1, with D perhaps matching TRBD2 (5 bases). CDR3 sequence: CASRRAREFGEQFF. The CDR3 nucleotides read TGTGCCAGCAGACGGGCTAGGGAGTTTGGTGAGCAGTTCTTC.